These 29 T cell receptor beta chains were all obtained from the same sample, sequenced in a study of PD-L1 blockade in urothelial cancer. Sequencing used immunoSEQ multiplex PCR; TCRdb keeps in-frame clones, though not all of them. The sample yields roughly 44,000 clones, roughly four fifths seen once. The sequencing used PBMCs, collected around atezolizumab (anti-PD-L1) treatment. The receptors derive from a man between 65 and 85 years old with urothelial cancer.

This chain links TRBV7-2 with TRBJ2-3; D is possibly TRBD2 (5 bases). The CDR3 covers 15 residues. V was pared by 0 bases and J by 3 bases, with 10 bases between. Germline-derived CDR1 and CDR2 are SGHTA and FQGNSA. The CDR3 sequence is CASSLATGKTDTQYF. The CDR3 coding sequence is TGTGCCAGCAGCTTAGCGACGGGGAAGACAGATACGCAGTATTTT.

The chain combines TRBV27 with TRBJ1-1, with D uncertain. V lost 6 bases, J lost 1 base, and 12 bases lay in between. Germline V lookup: CDR1 MNHEY, CDR2 SMNVEV (reference sequence). The CDR3 covers 14 residues. CDR3 in amino acids: CASRNGRGNTEAFF. DNA for the CDR3: TGTGCCAGCAGAAATGGGAGAGGGAACACTGAAGCTTTCTTT.

The rearrangement links TRBV6-1 to TRBJ2-7; no clear D gene. This CDR3 contains 12 residues. Trimming took 5 bases from V and 1 from J, leaving 6 bases between them. Germline V gives CDR1 MNHNS, CDR2 SASEGT. DNA of the CDR3: TGTGCCAGCAGTACAGTTTCCTACGAGCAGTACTTC. Protein sequence: CASSTVSYEQYF.

J is TRBJ1-1 and V is TRBV5-1; the D is unclear. Germline V lookup: CDR1 SGHRS, CDR2 YFSETQ. V lost 0 bases and J lost 6, with 15 bases in between. The CDR3 runs 15 residues. CDR3 amino acids: CASSLGTLRGAEAFF. CDR3 coding DNA: TGCGCCAGCAGCTTGGGAACCCTTCGCGGAGCTGAAGCTTTCTTT.

V is TRBV5-4 and J is TRBJ2-1, with 10 bases that match TRBD2. The CDR3 is made up of 17 amino acids. CDR1 is SGHNT and CDR2 is YYREEE in the germline V gene (reference sequence). The V segment lost 4 bases and the J segment 7 bases; nucleotides outside the gene matches: 14. In nucleotides, the CDR3 is TGTGCCAGCAGCCCCTGGACTAGCGGCGTAAGGCGTAATGAGCAGTTCTTC. It encodes CASSPWTSGVRRNEQFF.

The chain recombines TRBV10-3 with TRBJ2-7; tentative D call: TRBD2 (5 bases). The CDR3 loop spans 14 amino acids. Trimming stripped 4 bases from V and 6 bases from J, with 16 bases between. Germline values: CDR1 ENHRY, CDR2 SYGVKD. The CDR3 coding sequence is TGTGCCATCAGTGGAGGGCAGGTCGGATTCGAGCAGTACTTC. This encodes CAISGGQVGFEQYF.

V and J are TRBV7-8 and TRBJ1-1; D unresolved. Germline V gene data show CDR1 as SGHVS and CDR2 as FQNEAQ. CDR3 length: 13 amino acids. The V end was cut by 2 bases, the J end by 7 bases, with 11 bases between. The CDR3 reads CASSLLKGGEAFF. The CDR3 nucleotides are TGTGCCAGCAGCTTATTGAAAGGAGGTGAAGCTTTCTTT. The full variable domain, completed using reference TRBV7-8 and TRBJ1-1, is GAGVSQSPRYKVAKRGQDVALRCDPISGHVSLFWYQQALGQGPEFLTYFQNEAQLDKSGLPSDRFFAERPEGSVSTLKIQRTQQEDSAVYLCASSLLKGGEAFFGQGTRLTVV.

The CDR3 nucleotides read TGTGCCAGCAGTGCCTCGGGGGGATTAGGCTCCTACGAGCAGTACTTC. It codes for CASSASGGLGSYEQYF. The chain recombines TRBV28 with TRBJ2-7; 7 bases line up with TRBD2. This CDR3 has 16 amino acids. V dropped 5 bases and J dropped 0; count of bases not matched to a gene: 10. Per germline, CDR1 MDHEN and CDR2 SYDVKM.

The gene calls are TRBV2 and TRBJ1-5, with 11 bases aligning to TRBD1. V shed 5 bases, J shed 5 bases, and the junction held 5 bases outside the gene matches. This CDR3 contains 15 residues. From germline, CDR1 is SNHLY and CDR2 FYNNEI. CDR3 sequence: CASSWDRGIDQPQHF. DNA of the CDR3: TGTGCCAGCAGTTGGGACAGGGGGATAGATCAGCCCCAGCATTTT.

The chain couples TRBV27 to TRBJ2-1; 7 bases align to TRBD2. The CDR3 totals 13 residues. The germline gives CDR1 MNHEY, CDR2 SMNVEV (reference sequence). With 5 bases clipped from V and 10 bases from J, the junction kept 8 bases outside the gene matches. The CDR3 DNA sequence: TGTGCCAGCAGTCGCGAACCGGGACTAGAGCAGTTCTTC. The encoded protein is CASSREPGLEQFF.

This sequence joins TRBV2 and TRBJ1-5; no clear D gene. V shed 6 bases and J shed 5 bases, with 14 bases lying between them. The CDR3 sequence is 14 residues long. CDR1 is SNHLY and CDR2 is FYNNEI in the germline V gene. Written as DNA, the CDR3 is TGTGCCAGCAGGGGCCGCACAATGGATCAGCCCCAGCATTTT. Protein product: CASRGRTMDQPQHF.

This chain links TRBV7-8 with TRBJ1-5; no clear D. Looked up from germline, CDR1 is SGHVS and CDR2 is FQNEAQ. There are 15 residues in the CDR3. Trimming took off 1 base at V and 3 bases at J, with 10 bases between the two ends. CDR3 DNA: TGTGCCAGCAGCTTAGGGAGGGCATTCAATCAGCCCCAGCATTTT. Translation: CASSLGRAFNQPQHF.

The rearrangement uses TRBV28 and TRBJ1-2, with 7 nucleotides matching TRBD1. The germline V gene encodes CDR1 MDHEN and CDR2 SYDVKM. This CDR3 is 17 amino acids long. V gave up 2 bases and J gave up 3 bases; unmatched junction bases: 12. The CDR3 region has the DNA TGTGCCAGCAGTTTACCCCCGGGACAGCGGCAAGACTATGGCTACACCTTC. Amino acid sequence: CASSLPPGQRQDYGYTF.

The chain recombines TRBV5-1 with TRBJ1-1; 8 positions match TRBD1. Germline V CDR1 and CDR2: SGHRS, YFSETQ. The V segment lost 2 bases and the J segment 4 bases; nucleotides outside the gene matches: 1. The CDR3 loop spans 13 amino acids. The CDR3 sequence is CASSFGQGTEAFF. As DNA, the CDR3 is TGCGCCAGCAGCTTTGGACAGGGCACTGAAGCTTTCTTT. The complete variable domain, with remaining parts taken from reference TRBV5-1 and TRBJ1-1, reads KAGVTQTPRYLIKTRGQQVTLSCSPISGHRSVSWYQQTPGQGLQFLFEYFSETQRNKGNFPGRFSGRQFSNSRSEMNVSTLELGDSALYLCASSFGQGTEAFFGQGTRLTVV.

The CDR3 loop is CASSLQARDEKLFF. CDR3 nucleotide sequence: TGTGCCAGCAGCCTACAGGCACGGGATGAAAAACTGTTTTTT. The V gene is TRBV6-5, the J gene TRBJ1-4, with D tentatively TRBD1 (5 bases). The CDR3 has 14 amino acids. Germline CDR1 MNHEY, CDR2 SVGAGI. Trimming removed 6 bases at V and 6 bases at J, with 14 bases between.

This clone occurred a few times. The chain carries TRBV5-6 and TRBJ1-2, with 8 nucleotides matching TRBD1. The germline V gene has CDR1 SGHDT and CDR2 YYEEEE. J was trimmed by 2 bases and V by 0 bases; bases with no gene match: 6. The length of the CDR3 is 16 residues. In DNA, the CDR3 is TGTGCCAGCAGCTTGGCCGGACAGGGATCAAACTATGGCTACACCTTC. This encodes CASSLAGQGSNYGYTF. Together with reference TRBV5-6 and TRBJ1-2, the CDR3 gives the full variable domain: DAGVTQSPTHLIKTRGQQVTLRCSPKSGHDTVSWYQQALGQGPQFIFQYYEEEERQRGNFPDRFSGHQFPNYSSELNVNALLLGDSALYLCASSLAGQGSNYGYTFGSGTRLTVV.

The chain has TRBV11-1 and TRBJ2-5; D gene uncertain. There are 14 residues in the CDR3. V was cut by 1 base and J by 2 bases, with 8 bases left in between. Germline V CDR1 and CDR2: SGHAT, FQDESV (reference sequence). The CDR3 loop is CASSLGLQQETQYF. The CDR3 nucleotides are TGTGCCAGCAGCTTAGGGCTGCAACAAGAGACCCAGTACTTC.

V gene TRBV10-2 combines with J gene TRBJ1-2, with D perhaps matching TRBD1 (5 bases). Germline-derived CDR1 and CDR2 are WSHSY and SAAADI. V was clipped by 0 bases and J by 6 bases, with 14 bases between them. This CDR3 region has 15 residues. CDR3 sequence: CASSESQDPWNGYTF. For the CDR3, the DNA is TGCGCCAGCAGTGAGTCACAGGATCCCTGGAATGGCTACACCTTC.

The CDR3 DNA sequence: TGCGCCAGCAGTCATGGGGGGGATTACGAGCAGTACTTC. It is translated as CASSHGGDYEQYF. The chain carries TRBV23-1 and TRBJ2-7; 7 nucleotides match TRBD2. TRBV23-1 has ORF status, its function being uncertain. V lost 3 bases, J lost 4 bases, and 3 bases stayed unmatched. This CDR3 has 13 residues.

The V gene is TRBV9, the J gene TRBJ2-3; TRBD2 aligns across 7 bases. Germline V CDR1 and CDR2: SGDLS, YYNGEE. The CDR3 totals 16 residues. The V gene end was trimmed by 0 bases and the J gene end by 3 bases; junction bases not matched to a gene: 7. The CDR3 protein is CASSVVPTAGTDTQYF. The CDR3 DNA reads as TGTGCCAGCAGCGTAGTCCCGACAGCGGGAACAGATACGCAGTATTTT.

The chain carries TRBV7-2 and TRBJ2-7, with D unresolved. CDR3 length equals 12 residues. Germline CDR1 SGHTA, CDR2 FQGNSA. V lost 0 bases to trimming and J lost 10 bases, with 10 bases between them. This CDR3 reads CASSLAAITQYF. CDR3 coding DNA: TGTGCCAGCAGCTTAGCTGCGATCACTCAGTACTTC.

This clone was observed a few times. V gene TRBV5-1 combines with J gene TRBJ2-7; D gene unclear. The CDR3 has 14 residues. Trimming pared 2 bases from V and 2 bases from J, leaving 11 bases between. Germline CDR1 and CDR2: SGHRS and YFSETQ. CDR3 loop: CASSLGEYTYEQYF. CDR3 in DNA: TGCGCCAGCAGCTTAGGAGAGTATACCTACGAGCAGTACTTC.

This clone was seen a single time. The rearrangement links TRBV6-5 to TRBJ1-6; tentatively, D is TRBD1 (6 bases). The CDR3 extends over 15 amino acids. The V end lost 2 bases, the J end lost 10 bases, and 15 bases lay between the germline ends. The germline V gene encodes CDR1 MNHEY and CDR2 SVGAGI. Here the CDR3 DNA reads TGTGCCAGCAGTTACGGGCAGGGGATGGGATCACCCCTCCACTTT. It codes for CASSYGQGMGSPLHF.

The chain couples TRBV5-4 to TRBJ1-2; D unresolved. V shed 3 bases and J shed 2 bases, with 2 bases lying between them. Per the germline V gene, CDR1 is SGHNT and CDR2 is YYREEE (reference sequence). This CDR3 is built from 11 residues. Written as DNA, the CDR3 is TGTGCCAGCAGCTCGAACTATGGCTACACCTTC. Translated, it gives CASSSNYGYTF.

This chain links TRBV4-3 with TRBJ1-2; D is ambiguous. CDR3 length equals 11 residues. Germline values: CDR1 LGHNA, CDR2 YSLEER. V shed 1 base and J shed 8 bases, with 5 bases lying between them. The CDR3 spells CASSQGSGYTF. CDR3 bases: TGCGCCAGCAGCCAAGGTTCAGGCTACACCTTC.

This rearrangement joins TRBV28 to TRBJ2-7; 8 bases line up with TRBD2. Germline V gene data show CDR1 as MDHEN and CDR2 as SYDVKM. The CDR3 loop spans 16 amino acids. V lost 2 bases and J lost 3; bases outside the gene matches: 9. Written as DNA, the CDR3 is TGTGCCAGCAGTTTACTCGGCGGGGGGCTCATCTACGAGCAGTACTTC. Protein product: CASSLLGGGLIYEQYF.

V usage is TRBV7-6 and J usage is TRBJ2-2; no clear D gene. Trimming cost V 2 bases and J 6 bases, with 7 bases left between them. Germline-derived CDR1 and CDR2 are SGHVS and FNYEAQ. This CDR3 comprises 13 residues. The CDR3 DNA reads as TGTGCCAGCAGCTTAATTCTCGCCGGGGAGCTGTTTTTT. Residues: CASSLILAGELFF.

This clone has just one count. This chain uses TRBV27 with TRBJ2-3; no definite D call. The V and J ends lost 3 bases and 0 bases respectively, with 7 bases between them. Looked up from germline, CDR1 is MNHEY and CDR2 is SMNVEV (reference sequence). This CDR3 region has 14 residues. CDR3 sequence reads: CASSFSLSTDTQYF. The CDR3 coding sequence is TGTGCCAGCAGTTTCTCCCTTAGCACAGATACGCAGTATTTT.

This sequence joins TRBV6-1 and TRBJ2-6; 14 bases fit TRBD2. The CDR3 is 19 amino acids. CDR1 MNHNS and CDR2 SASEGT come from the germline V gene. After removal of 4 bases from V and 4 bases from J, the junction contained 9 bases not matched to a gene. Written as DNA, the CDR3 is TGTGCCAGCAGTGGAAAGGGACTAGCGGGAGCAGGAGGGGCCAACGTCCTGACTTTC. It encodes CASSGKGLAGAGGANVLTF.